Listed here is a single T cell receptor beta chain. These data come from a study of blood T cell repertoires in COVID-19. The V gene's germline CDR1 is SGHTA and CDR2 FQGNSA. Trimming shortened V by 5 bases and J by 0 bases, and 14 bases separated the two germline ends. The CDR3 spans 16 residues. Clones were sequenced by immunoSEQ multiplex PCR, and TCRdb holds only the in-frame ones, with some missing. There are about 170,000 clones in the sample; 85% to 90% occur only once, and over 9.5% lies in the top ten. The V and J genes are TRBV7-2 and TRBJ1-3; TRBD1 is a possible D gene (5 bases). The source material was peripheral blood. This receptor was identified in a woman aged 55 to 70 with COVID-19, enrolled during active disease. Here the CDR3 reads CASSLIRGPSGNTIYF. Here the CDR3 DNA reads TGTGCCAGCAGCCTTATTAGGGGCCCCTCTGGAAACACCATATATTTT.